A single sample is the source of the 15 T cell receptor beta chains below, sequenced in a study of blood T cell repertoires in COVID-19. Profiled with immunoSEQ multiplex PCR; TCRdb holds only in-frame clones, not every one. Of around 150,000 clones listed, 80% to 90% were seen once; the top ten hold about 8.2%. The source material was peripheral blood. All receptors come from a man between 60 and 70 years old with acute or convalescent COVID-19.

The chain recombines TRBV5-1 with TRBJ2-3; D possibly corresponds to TRBD1 (5 bases). Between the trimmed V and J ends, which lost 0 bases and 4 bases, there was a span of 12 bases. CDR3 length: 15 residues. Looked up from germline, CDR1 is SGHRS and CDR2 is YFSETQ. The CDR3 region is CASSLGFAGSDTQYF. The CDR3 DNA reads TGCGCCAGCAGCTTGGGATTTGCAGGGTCAGATACGCAGTATTTT. The variable domain in full, completed from reference TRBV5-1 and TRBJ2-3, reads KAGVTQTPRYLIKTRGQQVTLSCSPISGHRSVSWYQQTPGQGLQFLFEYFSETQRNKGNFPGRFSGRQFSNSRSEMNVSTLELGDSALYLCASSLGFAGSDTQYFGPGTRLTVL.

The chain links TRBV19 to TRBJ2-2; D is unresolved. The CDR3 is 13 residues long. The germline V gene encodes CDR1 LNHDA and CDR2 SQIVND (reference sequence). Deletions cut 2 bases from V and 9 bases from J, with 10 bases between. The CDR3 is CASSIRQARELFF. DNA of the CDR3: TGTGCCAGTAGTATACGGCAGGCAAGGGAGCTGTTTTTT.

Here the CDR3 DNA reads TGCGCCAGCAGCCAAGGGCCTGGTTCCTACGAGCAGTACTTC. It is translated as CASSQGPGSYEQYF. The chain joins TRBV4-1 to TRBJ2-7, with D hard to call. V shed 1 base and J shed 1 base, with 8 bases lying between them. The V gene's germline CDR1 is MGHRA and CDR2 YSYEKL. The CDR3 totals 14 residues.

The rearrangement links TRBV5-6 to TRBJ1-5, with D unresolved. The germline V gene has CDR1 SGHDT and CDR2 YYEEEE. Trimming removed 4 bases at V and 5 bases at J, with 28 bases between. The CDR3 covers 19 residues. The CDR3 region has the DNA TGTGCCAGCAGCCTGGAATGGAAACAAAAAAAGGACGGGGATCAGCCCCAGCATTTT. It encodes CASSLEWKQKKDGDQPQHF.

The V and J genes are TRBV11-2 and TRBJ2-7; TRBD1 aligns across 7 bases. CDR1 SGHAT and CDR2 FQNNGV come from the germline V gene. The CDR3 is 15 amino acids. With V trimmed by 5 bases and J by 2 bases, 9 bases remained unmatched. CDR3 region: CASSADRVETYEQYF. CDR3 nucleotides: TGTGCCAGCAGCGCCGACAGGGTGGAGACCTACGAGCAGTACTTC.

J is TRBJ2-6 and V is TRBV3-1 (or the pseudogene TRBV3-2); TRBD2 is a possible D gene (5 bases). V dropped 0 bases and J dropped 0 bases, with 18 bases sitting between them. The CDR3 has 20 amino acids. The germline gives CDR1 LGHDT, CDR2 YNNKEL (reference sequence). In nucleotides, the CDR3 is TGTGCCAGCAGCCAAGATCGGCGGGCTGGCAGGCACTCTGGGGCCAACGTCCTGACTTTC. The encoded protein is CASSQDRRAGRHSGANVLTF.

The gene calls are TRBV6-2 or TRBV6-3 and TRBJ2-7, with 12 bases aligning to TRBD2. J gave up 4 bases and V 3 bases, and 16 bases lay outside the gene matches. This CDR3 is 19 amino acids long. Germline V gene data show CDR1 as MNHEY and CDR2 as SVGEGT. CDR3 sequence: CASSYHASGRAIRPYEQYF. CDR3 DNA: TGTGCCAGCAGTTATCATGCTAGCGGGAGGGCCATACGCCCTTACGAGCAGTACTTC.

The chain couples TRBV19 to TRBJ1-5; TRBD1 might be the D (6 bases). Germline CDR1 reads LNHDA; CDR2 reads SQIVND (reference sequence). The CDR3 runs 13 residues. V shed 4 bases and J shed 5 bases, with 9 bases lying between them. CDR3: CASSRDIYQPQHF. The DNA for the CDR3 is TGTGCCAGTAGTAGGGACATCTATCAGCCCCAGCATTTT.

This clone was seen repeatedly, ten times or more. CDR3 sequence reads: CASSEKTGDNTEAFF. CDR3 bases: TGCGCCAGCAGTGAGAAGACAGGCGATAACACTGAAGCTTTCTTT. J is TRBJ1-1 and V is TRBV10-1, with TRBD1 as a possible D gene (6 bases). This CDR3 comprises 15 residues. Germline V gene data show CDR1 as WNHNN and CDR2 as SYGVQD (reference sequence). V lost 2 bases to trimming and J lost 2 bases, with 12 bases between them.

This sequence joins TRBV14 and TRBJ2-1; weak D call: TRBD2 (5 bases). Germline-derived CDR1 and CDR2 are SGHDN and FVKESK. With 5 bases removed from V and 8 bases from J, the gap between germline ends came to 10 bases. CDR3 length: 12 amino acids. CDR3 protein: CASSYRGYEQFF. In DNA form, the CDR3 reads TGTGCCAGCAGCTACAGAGGGTATGAGCAGTTCTTC.

The rearrangement uses TRBV27 and TRBJ1-3, with 7 positions matching TRBD1. Germline CDR1 and CDR2: MNHEY and SMNVEV (reference sequence). Losses at the gene ends were 1 base for V and 3 bases for J; bases not matched to a gene: 6. The CDR3 covers 16 residues. In DNA, the CDR3 is TGTGCCAGCAGTTTATACCCCCGGACAGGTGGAAACACCATATATTTT. Amino acid sequence: CASSLYPRTGGNTIYF.

As regards this clone: The sample contains more than one DNA sequence encoding this CDR3. The chain couples TRBV28 to TRBJ2-7; 7 nucleotides match TRBD1. The CDR3 runs 13 residues. V lost 6 bases, J lost 4 bases, and 6 bases stayed unmatched. The germline gives CDR1 MDHEN, CDR2 SYDVKM. The CDR3 here is CASSPGQSYEQYF. The CDR3 nucleotides are TGTGCCAGCAGCCCGGGACAGTCGTACGAGCAGTACTTC.

The genes are TRBV6-1 and TRBJ2-2; 7 nucleotides match TRBD2. Germline V CDR1 and CDR2: MNHNS, SASEGT. The CDR3 extends over 14 amino acids. After removal of 2 bases from V and 3 bases from J, the junction contained 0 bases not matched to a gene. The CDR3 reads CASSELADTGELFF. DNA of the CDR3: TGTGCCAGCAGTGAACTAGCGGACACCGGGGAGCTGTTTTTT.

This clone was counted a single time. The chain is built from TRBV5-1 and TRBJ1-1; 11 bases agree with TRBD1. The trim removed 4 bases at V and 8 bases at J, leaving 10 bases unmatched. The CDR3 is made up of 15 amino acids. CDR1 SGHRS and CDR2 YFSETQ come from the germline V gene. The CDR3 is CASSLRTGGDGEAFF. The CDR3 DNA reads TGCGCCAGCAGCCTGAGGACAGGGGGCGACGGGGAAGCTTTCTTT.

The chain links TRBV5-4 to TRBJ1-2; a weak D match, TRBD1 (6 bases). The CDR3 has 13 amino acids. The V gene lost 0 bases and the J gene lost 9 bases, with 12 bases spanning the gap. Germline CDR1 SGHNT, CDR2 YYREEE (reference sequence). CDR3 sequence reads: CASSLEQGPRYTF. CDR3 sequence (DNA): TGTGCCAGCAGCTTGGAGCAGGGGCCGCGCTACACCTTC.